One and the same sample provided the 15 T cell receptor beta chains below, sequenced in a study of blood T cell repertoires in COVID-19. The table came from immunoSEQ multiplex PCR; TCRdb's copy has only in-frame clones and leaves some out. The sample has some 150,000 clones; around 81% are singletons. Sequencing was done on a sample of peripheral blood. Source of these receptors: a human donor with acute or convalescent COVID-19. The donor label of this sample is uncertain.

This clone was counted a few times. The chain links TRBV7-8 to TRBJ1-1; a possible D gene is TRBD1 (5 bases). Germline loops: CDR1 SGHVS, CDR2 FQNEAQ. Trimming took off 1 base at V and 4 bases at J, with 10 bases between the two ends. The CDR3 is 14 amino acids. DNA for the CDR3: TGTGCCAGCAGCTTAGGGGGGGTAGGCACTGAAGCTTTCTTT. It codes for CASSLGGVGTEAFF.

This sequence joins TRBV5-1 and TRBJ1-2; TRBD1 agrees at 7 bases. Germline V gene data show CDR1 as SGHRS and CDR2 as YFSETQ. Trimming at V came to 4 bases and at J to 3 bases, leaving 9 bases not matched to a gene. This CDR3 contains 15 residues. CDR3 residues: CASSATGSDYYGYTF. DNA for the CDR3: TGCGCCAGCAGCGCGACAGGGTCGGACTACTATGGCTACACCTTC.

The chain uses TRBV6-6 and TRBJ2-4; weak D call: TRBD2 (6 bases). CDR1 is MNHNY, CDR2 SVGAGI, per germline (reference sequence). V was trimmed by 5 bases and J by 6 bases, leaving 17 bases between them. CDR3 length: 15 amino acids. The CDR3 coding sequence is TGTGCCAGCAGTCCGCGGGGCGGGACCCTAAACATTCAGTACTTC. It yields the protein CASSPRGGTLNIQYF.

The V and J genes are TRBV13 and TRBJ2-1; TRBD2 matches 11 bases. The CDR3 has 14 amino acids. J was trimmed by 7 bases and V by 8 bases; bases with no gene match: 7. CDR1 is PRHDT, CDR2 FYEKMQ, per germline (reference sequence). CDR3 bases: TGTGCCAGCGGGGGACTAGCGGACTTTAATGAGCAGTTCTTC. It translates to CASGGLADFNEQFF.

This chain links TRBV27 with TRBJ2-1; 8 bases line up with TRBD2. Germline V gene sequence: CDR1 MNHEY, CDR2 SMNVEV (reference sequence). The CDR3 totals 12 residues. V shed 3 bases and J 14 bases; nucleotides not matched to a gene: 6. CDR3 region: CASSFSGLDEFF. CDR3 in DNA: TGTGCCAGCAGTTTCTCGGGACTAGATGAGTTCTTC.

The V call is TRBV14, the J call TRBJ1-6; 9 bases are a match to TRBD1. V trimming: 4 bases; J trimming: 12 bases; junction bases outside the gene matches: 7. This CDR3 has 14 residues. CDR1 is SGHDN, CDR2 FVKESK, per germline. The CDR3 loop reads CASSLIGQGKPLHF. CDR3 bases: TGTGCCAGCAGCCTCATTGGACAGGGGAAACCCCTCCACTTT.

The chain has TRBV29-1 and TRBJ1-1; D not resolved. Germline CDR1 is SQVTM and CDR2 is ANQGSEA. The CDR3 has 15 amino acids. The V and J ends lost 6 bases and 3 bases respectively, with 20 bases between them. As DNA, the CDR3 is TGCAGCGTGAGACAAGGGATTTCGGAGGACACTGAAGCTTTCTTT. This translates into CSVRQGISEDTEAFF.

The chain recombines TRBV3-1 (or the pseudogene TRBV3-2) with TRBJ2-1; 9 bases align to TRBD1. CDR1 and CDR2 (germline): LGHDT, YNNKEL (reference sequence). Trimming took 4 bases from V and 4 from J; bases not matched to a gene: 5. The CDR3 has 15 amino acids. The CDR3 region is CASSPTTGGYNEQFF. The CDR3, as DNA: TGTGCCAGCAGCCCCACGACAGGGGGGTACAATGAGCAGTTCTTC.

The chain is built from TRBV5-1 and TRBJ1-3, with a tentative D call TRBD1 (6 bases). Germline-derived CDR1 and CDR2 are SGHRS and YFSETQ. The CDR3 runs 16 residues. Trimming pared 3 bases from V and 0 bases from J, leaving 13 bases between. CDR3: CASSSRDTFSGNTIYF. The CDR3 DNA follows: TGCGCCAGCAGCTCCCGGGACACCTTCTCTGGAAACACCATATATTTT.

The chain couples TRBV5-8 to TRBJ1-4; a possible D gene is TRBD1 (5 bases). With 4 bases removed from V and 0 bases from J, the gap between germline ends came to 10 bases. The CDR3 runs to 15 residues. Germline CDR1 and CDR2: SGHTS and YDEGEE. CDR3 sequence reads: CASSGGYATNEKLFF. The CDR3 bases are TGTGCCAGCAGCGGGGGGTATGCAACTAATGAAAAACTGTTTTTT.

The CDR3 nucleotides read TGTGCCAGTAGTATTCAAGCAGCTGTCGCGAGGTGGCAAAGGCCGGGCGGGGAGCTGTTTTTT. This gives the protein CASSIQAAVARWQRPGGELFF. The gene calls are TRBV19 and TRBJ2-2; D remains unclear. The germline V and J ends were trimmed by 3 bases and 7 bases, with 33 bases remaining between them. From germline, CDR1 is LNHDA and CDR2 SQIVND (reference sequence). The CDR3 covers 21 residues.

The chain employs TRBV19 and TRBJ1-5, with unresolved D. V shed 3 bases and J shed 1 base, with 7 bases lying between them. The CDR3 contains 14 residues. Germline V gene lookup returns CDR1 LNHDA and CDR2 SQIVND (reference sequence). CDR3 in amino acids: CASSIVQSNQPQHF. In DNA, the CDR3 is TGTGCCAGTAGTATCGTTCAGAGCAATCAGCCCCAGCATTTT.

V and J are TRBV5-1 and TRBJ1-2; D gene uncertain. This CDR3 region has 14 residues. V shed 0 bases and J shed 8 bases, with 14 bases lying between them. CDR1 and CDR2 from the germline V gene are SGHRS and YFSETQ. The chain's CDR3 is CASSLEGDPRGYTF. DNA for the CDR3: TGCGCCAGCAGCTTGGAGGGAGACCCCAGGGGCTACACCTTC.

The chain has TRBV19 and TRBJ1-1; no clear D. V was shortened by 10 bases and J by 4 bases, with 13 bases between the two germline ends. Germline CDR1 reads LNHDA; CDR2 reads SQIVND (reference sequence). There are 12 residues in the CDR3. The CDR3: CATTDWRTEAFF. The CDR3 DNA sequence: TGTGCCACGACGGACTGGCGCACTGAAGCTTTCTTT. The whole variable domain, filled in from reference TRBV19 and TRBJ1-1, reads DGGITQSPKYLFRKEGQNVTLSCEQNLNHDAMYWYRQDPGQGLRLIYYSQIVNDFQKGDIAEGYSVSREKKESFPLTVTSAQKNPTAFYLCATTDWRTEAFFGQGTRLTVV.

The V gene is TRBV6-1, the J gene TRBJ2-3; 8 bases agree with TRBD2. The CDR3 covers 15 residues. CDR1 and CDR2 from the germline V gene are MNHNS and SASEGT. V was pared by 1 base and J by 4 bases, with 4 bases of the junction left unmatched. CDR3 in DNA: TGTGCCAGCAGTGAAGGGGACGGGGGGGCAGATACGCAGTATTTT. Translating gives CASSEGDGGADTQYF.